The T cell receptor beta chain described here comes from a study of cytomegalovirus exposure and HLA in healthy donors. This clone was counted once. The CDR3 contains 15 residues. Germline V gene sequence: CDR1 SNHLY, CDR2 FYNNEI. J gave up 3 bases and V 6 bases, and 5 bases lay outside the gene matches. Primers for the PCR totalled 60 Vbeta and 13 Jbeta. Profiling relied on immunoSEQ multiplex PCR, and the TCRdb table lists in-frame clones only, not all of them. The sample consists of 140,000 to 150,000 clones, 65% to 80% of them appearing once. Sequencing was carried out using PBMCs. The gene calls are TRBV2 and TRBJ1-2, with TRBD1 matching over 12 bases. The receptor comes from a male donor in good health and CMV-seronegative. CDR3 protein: CASRAGTGGDYGYTF. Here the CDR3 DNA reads TGTGCCAGCAGAGCCGGGACAGGGGGCGACTATGGCTACACCTTC. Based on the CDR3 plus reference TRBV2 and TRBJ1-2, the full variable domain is EPEVTQTPSHQVTQMGQEVILRCVPISNHLYFYWYRQILGQKVEFLVSFYNNEISEKSEIFDDQFSVERPDGSNFTLKIRSTKLEDSAMYFCASRAGTGGDYGYTFGSGTRLTVV.